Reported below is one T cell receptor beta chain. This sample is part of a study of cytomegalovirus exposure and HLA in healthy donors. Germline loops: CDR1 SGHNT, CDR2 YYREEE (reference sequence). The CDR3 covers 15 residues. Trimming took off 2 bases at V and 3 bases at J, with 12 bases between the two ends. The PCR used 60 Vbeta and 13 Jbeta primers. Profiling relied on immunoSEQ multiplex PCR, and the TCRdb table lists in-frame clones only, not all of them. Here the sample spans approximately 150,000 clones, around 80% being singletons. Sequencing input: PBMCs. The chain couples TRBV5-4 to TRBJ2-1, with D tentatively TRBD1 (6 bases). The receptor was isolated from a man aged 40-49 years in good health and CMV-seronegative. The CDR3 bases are TGTGCCAGCAGCTTCAAGACAGGACTCTACAATGAGCAGTTCTTC. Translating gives CASSFKTGLYNEQFF. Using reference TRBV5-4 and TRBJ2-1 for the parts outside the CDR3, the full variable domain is ETGVTQSPTHLIKTRGQQVTLRCSSQSGHNTVSWYQQALGQGPQFIFQYYREEENGRGNFPPRFSGLQFPNYSSELNVNALELDDSALYLCASSFKTGLYNEQFFGPGTRLTVL.